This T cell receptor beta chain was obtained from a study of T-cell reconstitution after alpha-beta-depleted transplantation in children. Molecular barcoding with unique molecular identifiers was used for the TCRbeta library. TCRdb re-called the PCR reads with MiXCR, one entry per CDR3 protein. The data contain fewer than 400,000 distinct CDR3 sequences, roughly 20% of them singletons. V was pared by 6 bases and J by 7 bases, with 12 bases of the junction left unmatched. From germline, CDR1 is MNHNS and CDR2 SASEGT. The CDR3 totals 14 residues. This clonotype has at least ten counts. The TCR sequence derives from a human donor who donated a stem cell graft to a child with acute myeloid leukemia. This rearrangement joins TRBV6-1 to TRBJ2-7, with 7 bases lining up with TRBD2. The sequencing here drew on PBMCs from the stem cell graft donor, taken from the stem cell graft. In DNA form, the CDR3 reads TGTGCCAGCAGCACCGGGTCGGGGAGGGGAGAGCAGTACTTC. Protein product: CASSTGSGRGEQYF.